This paragraph covers one T cell receptor (beta chain) sequence. This entry comes from a study of cytomegalovirus exposure and HLA in healthy donors. A multiplex PCR was run with 60 Vbeta primers and 13 Jbeta primers. Here immunoSEQ multiplex PCR was the method, and the copy in TCRdb shows in-frame clones only, minus some. Its clone listing holds 90,000 to 130,000 clones. The length of the CDR3 is 14 residues. V lost 6 bases and J lost 5, with 13 bases in between. The V gene's germline CDR1 is SNHLY and CDR2 FYNNEI. The source material was PBMCs. This TCR was recovered from a middle-aged man in good health and CMV-seropositive. The chain employs TRBV2 and TRBJ2-2, with D perhaps TRBD1 (6 bases). CDR3 DNA: TGTGCCAGCAGGCCCGGGACAACTACCGGGGAGCTGTTTTTT. Encoded protein: CASRPGTTTGELFF.